These T cell receptor beta chains were read from a single sample in a study of T cells in localized non-small cell lung cancer. Here immunoSEQ multiplex PCR was the method, and the copy in TCRdb shows in-frame clones only, minus some. This table holds 70,000 to 100,000 clones, roughly 93% found once. This material consisted of PBMCs, taken before any cancer treatment. Source of these receptors: a woman aged 40-69 years with stage II squamous cell lung carcinoma. Each CDR3 is given without its conserved first and last residue. Fields, in order: V gene, CDR3 protein.

v_call: TRBV5-4
cdr3_aa: ASSYLQGLNTEAF

v_call: TRBV18
cdr3_aa: ASSTGQGLNQPQH

v_call: TRBV7-9
cdr3_aa: ASSFWREGETQY

v_call: TRBV13
cdr3_aa: ASSQSDYEQY

v_call: TRBV10-2
cdr3_aa: ASIAGGSYEQY

v_call: TRBV7-9
cdr3_aa: ASSLLRGHNEQF

v_call: TRBV5-4
cdr3_aa: ASSSGVNTEAF

v_call: TRBV10-1
cdr3_aa: ASSEGSHQPQH

v_call: TRBV15
cdr3_aa: ATSRALYNQPQH

v_call: TRBV7-2
cdr3_aa: ASSPRVAGSGTQY

v_call: TRBV29-1
cdr3_aa: SARTVPHEQY

v_call: TRBV6-1
cdr3_aa: ASSDLVGGGYT

v_call: TRBV6-5
cdr3_aa: ASSYSAVPQPQH

v_call: TRBV13
cdr3_aa: ASTPGQGASQAF

v_call: TRBV15
cdr3_aa: ATSGLAYGNEQF

v_call: TRBV7-9
cdr3_aa: ASSESRGRGTEAF